Each of the 10 T cell receptor beta chains below was sequenced from the same sample in a study of immune cell composition in non-small cell lung cancer (dated by TCRdb to 2017 to 2019). The receptor library was made with the immunoSEQ multiplex PCR assay. The table was pulled from immuneACCESS by TCRdb, which kept in-frame rearrangements only. Such tables lose some clones; where checked, under half of the loss comes from unresolved V genes, and the rest has no known cause. The sample table shows about 2,200 clones, and about nine tenths are seen once. Clones ranked in the top ten supply roughly 3.5% of the sample. The sequenced sample was lung tumor tissue. These TCRs come from a human donor with non-small cell lung cancer.

The rearrangement links TRBV7-9 to TRBJ2-5; D possibly corresponds to TRBD2 (6 bases). Germline V gene data show CDR1 as SEHNR and CDR2 as FQNEAQ (reference sequence). This CDR3 contains 14 residues. The V end lost 2 bases, the J end lost 4 bases, and 11 bases lay between the germline ends. The CDR3 DNA sequence: TGTGCCAGCAGCTTAAGCGGGTTGCGAGAGACCCAGTACTTC. Protein product: CASSLSGLRETQYF.

V usage is TRBV5-1 and J usage is TRBJ2-5; a weak D match, TRBD2 (6 bases). The germline CDR1 and CDR2 sequences are SGHRS and YFSETQ. V lost 7 bases, J lost 3 bases, and 16 bases lay in between. The length of the CDR3 is 14 residues. The CDR3 spells CASRLGGTKETQYF. In nucleotides, the CDR3 is TGCGCCAGCCGCCTGGGCGGGACCAAAGAGACCCAGTACTTC.

This rearrangement joins TRBV6-5 to TRBJ2-2; unclear D gene. This CDR3 spans 15 amino acids. V lost 0 bases and J lost 2, with 7 bases in between. Germline V CDR1 and CDR2: MNHEY, SVGAGI. The CDR3: CASSYSFLNTGELFF. In DNA, the CDR3 is TGTGCCAGCAGTTACTCGTTTCTCAACACCGGGGAGCTGTTTTTT.

The V and J genes are TRBV11-1 and TRBJ2-5; possible D gene TRBD2, 6 bases. CDR1 is SGHAT, CDR2 FQDESV, per germline (reference sequence). CDR3 size: 15 residues. The V end was cut by 2 bases, the J end by 5 bases, with 15 bases between. The CDR3 reads CASSLFVGGMETQYF. In nucleotides, the CDR3 is TGTGCCAGCAGCTTATTCGTCGGAGGGATGGAGACCCAGTACTTC.

V gene TRBV27 combines with J gene TRBJ2-3, with D hard to call. The germline CDR1 and CDR2 sequences are MNHEY and SMNVEV (reference sequence). The CDR3 runs 14 residues. V lost 6 bases and J lost 0, with 10 bases in between. The DNA for the CDR3 is TGTGCCAGCAGGAGCTCTCCTAGCACAGATACGCAGTATTTT. Its translation: CASRSSPSTDTQYF.

This clone was detected once. The chain couples TRBV7-3 to TRBJ2-6; 7 bases agree with TRBD1. CDR3 size: 18 residues. CDR1 is SGHTA and CDR2 is FQGTGA in the germline V gene. Trimming removed 2 bases from V and 0 bases from J; junction bases left unmatched: 7. The DNA of the CDR3 is TGTGCCAGCAGCTTATCCGGGACAGTGAGCTCTGGGGCCAACGTCCTGACTTTC. Translated: CASSLSGTVSSGANVLTF.

The CDR3 protein is CASSVGRVGNTEAFF. CDR3 DNA: TGTGCCAGCAGCGTGGGCAGGGTGGGAAACACTGAAGCTTTCTTT. This chain joins TRBV9 and TRBJ1-1; TRBD1 is a possible D gene (5 bases). Trimming left V 2 bases short and J 2 bases short, with 13 bases between. Germline values: CDR1 SGDLS, CDR2 YYNGEE. The length of the CDR3 is 15 residues. Based on the CDR3 plus reference TRBV9 and TRBJ1-1, the full variable domain is DSGVTQTPKHLITATGQRVTLRCSPRSGDLSVYWYQQSLDQGLQFLIQYYNGEERAKGNILERFSAQQFPDLHSELNLSSLELGDSALYFCASSVGRVGNTEAFFGQGTRLTVV.

This chain connects TRBV19 to TRBJ1-5; 8 bases line up with TRBD1. Germline loops: CDR1 LNHDA, CDR2 SQIVND (reference sequence). This CDR3 has 16 amino acids. Unmatched junction bases numbered 8, after V lost 0 bases and J lost 7 bases. CDR3 region: CASSIDLRTGQQPQHF. The CDR3 DNA reads as TGTGCCAGTAGTATAGATCTGCGGACAGGGCAACAGCCCCAGCATTTT. Based on the CDR3 plus reference TRBV19 and TRBJ1-5, the full variable domain is DGGITQSPKYLFRKEGQNVTLSCEQNLNHDAMYWYRQDPGQGLRLIYYSQIVNDFQKGDIAEGYSVSREKKESFPLTVTSAQKNPTAFYLCASSIDLRTGQQPQHFGDGTRLSIL.

The V call is TRBV15, the J call TRBJ2-6; D is ambiguous. The CDR3 runs 14 residues. Germline-derived CDR1 and CDR2 are LNHNV and YYDKDF (reference sequence). Between the trimmed V and J ends, which lost 2 bases and 2 bases, there was a span of 4 bases. In DNA form, the CDR3 reads TGTGCCACCAGCAGAAGCGCTGGGGCCAACGTCCTGACTTTC. This translates into CATSRSAGANVLTF.

The CDR3 region is CASSLAGGWNEKLFF. The CDR3 nucleotides read TGTGCCAGCAGTCTCGCGGGGGGCTGGAATGAAAAACTGTTTTTT. This chain uses TRBV7-9 with TRBJ1-4; a possible D gene is TRBD1 (6 bases). The CDR3 totals 15 residues. CDR1 and CDR2 from the germline V gene are SEHNR and FQNEAQ (reference sequence). Trimming pared 6 bases from V and 5 bases from J, leaving 16 bases between.